A single sample gave rise to the 19 T cell receptor beta chains below, sequenced in a study of blood T cell repertoires in COVID-19. The protocol was immunoSEQ multiplex PCR, while the TCRdb copy is restricted to in-frame clones and leaves out a portion. The sample holds tens of thousands of clones, over 75% seen once. The specimen sequenced was peripheral blood. The receptor set was obtained from a man at least 80 years old with active or convalescent COVID-19.

This clone was detected ten times or more. This chain uses TRBV7-8 with TRBJ2-5; D remains unclear. CDR1 is SGHVS and CDR2 is FQNEAQ in the germline V gene. The CDR3 runs to 14 residues. Trimming stripped 5 bases from V and 13 bases from J, with 23 bases between. Here the CDR3 reads CASSPKYPNPSRYF. The CDR3 DNA sequence: TGTGCCAGCAGCCCGAAATACCCGAACCCTAGTAGGTACTTC.

The genes are TRBV27 and TRBJ2-2; D is unresolved. Germline CDR1 MNHEY, CDR2 SMNVEV (reference sequence). The CDR3 has 14 residues. V dropped 4 bases and J dropped 6 bases, with 12 bases sitting between them. Here the CDR3 DNA reads TGTGCCAGCAGTTCTGGTCGAGCCGCCGGGGAGCTGTTTTTT. This encodes CASSSGRAAGELFF.

The chain links TRBV7-2 to TRBJ1-5; TRBD1 aligns across 9 bases. The CDR3 runs 15 residues. Germline V CDR1 and CDR2: SGHTA, FQGNSA. J gave up 9 bases and V 5 bases, and 11 bases lay outside the gene matches. The CDR3 bases are TGTGCCAGCAGCCAAGGGACAGGGAACACACGGCCCCAGCATTTT. It encodes CASSQGTGNTRPQHF.

This clone appeared a single time. This chain connects TRBV4-3 to TRBJ1-2; 7 nucleotides agree with TRBD1. The CDR3 has 17 amino acids. After removal of 3 bases from V and 0 bases from J, the junction contained 10 bases not matched to a gene. Germline CDR1 is LGHNA and CDR2 is YSLEER. The CDR3 coding sequence is TGCGCCAGCAGCCAGAGGACCGGACAGGTCTCTAACTATGGCTACACCTTC. It specifies CASSQRTGQVSNYGYTF.

This chain's CDR3 is CSVVGRDRGYEQYF. Here the CDR3 DNA reads TGCAGCGTTGTGGGCCGGGACAGGGGGTACGAGCAGTACTTC. The chain carries TRBV29-1 and TRBJ2-7; 11 bases agree with TRBD1. Germline V gene sequence: CDR1 SQVTM, CDR2 ANQGSEA. CDR3 length: 14 amino acids. Unmatched junction bases numbered 6, after V lost 4 bases and J lost 4 bases.

In its sample, this clone was seen a few times. The CDR3 DNA is TGTGCCAGCAGCCCTGCCGATAACCAGGGAAATCAGCCCCAGCATTTT. Its translation: CASSPADNQGNQPQHF. J is TRBJ1-5 and V is TRBV27; a possible D gene is TRBD1 (5 bases). The germline V gene has CDR1 MNHEY and CDR2 SMNVEV (reference sequence). The CDR3 is made up of 16 amino acids. V was cut by 6 bases and J by 4 bases, with 19 bases left in between.

This clone was detected once. CDR3 sequence: CASSPRQGPGYTF. In nucleotides, the CDR3 is TGTGCCAGCAGCCCCCGACAGGGGCCTGGCTACACCTTC. This chain connects TRBV12-3 or TRBV12-4 to TRBJ1-2; TRBD1 matches at 8 bases. CDR3 length equals 13 residues. Trimming removed 6 bases from V and 7 bases from J; junction bases left unmatched: 7.

The V and J genes are TRBV7-9 and TRBJ1-1, with D hard to call. V lost 8 bases and J lost 2, with 12 bases in between. CDR1 and CDR2 (germline): SEHNR, FQNEAQ (reference sequence). The CDR3 is made up of 13 amino acids. The CDR3 here is CASPPGPNTEAFF. The DNA of the CDR3 is TGTGCCAGCCCCCCAGGCCCAAACACTGAAGCTTTCTTT.

V usage is TRBV20-1 and J usage is TRBJ2-1, with TRBD2 identical over 8 bases. Germline V gives CDR1 DFQATT, CDR2 SNEGSKA (reference sequence). This CDR3 is built from 11 residues. Losses at the gene ends were 7 bases for V and 8 bases for J; bases not matched to a gene: 4. Written as DNA, the CDR3 is TGCAGTGTTCCGGGGGGGGATGAGCAGTTCTTC. This encodes CSVPGGDEQFF.

V gene TRBV27 combines with J gene TRBJ2-7; a possible D gene is TRBD2 (5 bases). Trimming took off 5 bases at V and 0 bases at J, with 11 bases between the two ends. CDR1 is MNHEY and CDR2 is SMNVEV in the germline V gene (reference sequence). This CDR3 is 14 amino acids long. CDR3 nucleotides: TGTGCCAGCAGTCGGTCGGGGTTCTCCTACGAGCAGTACTTC. This gives the protein CASSRSGFSYEQYF.

This chain links TRBV5-1 with TRBJ1-1; 9 bases are a match to TRBD1. Trimming took 4 bases from V and 4 from J; bases not matched to a gene: 11. Germline V CDR1 and CDR2: SGHRS, YFSETQ. This CDR3 has 16 amino acids. The CDR3 region is CASSKLQGAQGTEAFF. CDR3 sequence (DNA): TGCGCCAGCAGCAAATTACAGGGGGCGCAGGGCACTGAAGCTTTCTTT.

This chain's CDR3 is CASSPGGSSYGYTF. The CDR3 DNA reads TGTGCCAGCAGCCCGGGGGGGTCAAGTTATGGCTACACCTTC. The V call is TRBV7-2, the J call TRBJ1-2; D may be TRBD1 (5 bases). Trimming removed 5 bases at V and 5 bases at J, with 15 bases between. This CDR3 has 14 residues. Germline-derived CDR1 and CDR2 are SGHTA and FQGNSA.

The chain combines TRBV11-3 with TRBJ2-3; D ambiguous. Germline V gene data show CDR1 as SGHNT and CDR2 as YENEEA. The ends were cut back, 3 bases at V and 1 base at J, with 5 bases in the middle. The CDR3 covers 13 residues. The CDR3 loop is CASSFYGTDTQYF. CDR3 sequence (DNA): TGTGCCAGCAGCTTTTATGGCACAGATACGCAGTATTTT.

This chain connects TRBV12-5 to TRBJ1-5, with D uncertain. With 5 bases removed from V and 6 bases from J, the gap between germline ends came to 11 bases. Germline assignment: CDR1 LGHNT and CDR2 FRNRAP. CDR3 size: 13 residues. CDR3 residues: CASGMDWSQPQHF. The CDR3 DNA is TGTGCTAGTGGTATGGATTGGAGTCAGCCCCAGCATTTT.

The chain carries TRBV2 and TRBJ1-5; no clear D gene. V was clipped by 3 bases and J by 0 bases, with 3 bases between them. Germline V gene sequence: CDR1 SNHLY, CDR2 FYNNEI. This CDR3 is 13 amino acids long. The CDR3 here is CASSERSNQPQHF. In DNA, the CDR3 is TGTGCCAGCAGTGAGCGTAGCAATCAGCCCCAGCATTTT.

The chain recombines TRBV19 with TRBJ2-7, with a weak D call TRBD1 (6 bases). V shed 5 bases and J shed 5 bases, with 13 bases lying between them. The germline gives CDR1 LNHDA, CDR2 SQIVND (reference sequence). This CDR3 is 13 amino acids long. The CDR3 loop is CASSEENRDEQYF. The CDR3 bases are TGTGCCAGTAGTGAAGAGAACAGGGACGAGCAGTACTTC.

The chain links TRBV7-2 to TRBJ1-2, with a possible D match to TRBD1 (6 bases). Between the trimmed V and J ends, which lost 2 bases and 7 bases, there was a span of 14 bases. This CDR3 is built from 14 residues. Looked up from germline, CDR1 is SGHTA and CDR2 is FQGNSA. In DNA, the CDR3 is TGTGCCAGCAGCTTACCCCGGACAGAGATTGGCTACACCTTC. This sequence encodes CASSLPRTEIGYTF.

V is TRBV27 and J is TRBJ2-1; TRBD2 agrees at 14 bases. This CDR3 region has 15 residues. The V gene's germline CDR1 is MNHEY and CDR2 SMNVEV (reference sequence). V gave up 4 bases and J gave up 7 bases; unmatched junction bases: 3. The CDR3 sequence: CASSSGTSGRNEQFF. CDR3 in DNA: TGTGCCAGCAGTTCCGGGACTAGCGGGAGAAATGAGCAGTTCTTC.

The table lists this clone with a count of one. V gene TRBV27 combines with J gene TRBJ1-4; D not certain. There are 19 residues in the CDR3. Germline CDR1 MNHEY, CDR2 SMNVEV (reference sequence). V lost 5 bases and J lost 5, with 27 bases in between. Written as DNA, the CDR3 is TGTGCCAGCAGTCCGACTTCGGATCCAACGCGAAAACCAAATGAAAAACTGTTTTTT. It encodes CASSPTSDPTRKPNEKLFF.